This TCR beta chain was retrieved from a study of shared clonotypes between healthy human individuals (dated by TCRdb to about 2020). Background on the whole study: The cohort included three men and two women between 18 and 49 years of age. For each donor, CD4 naive and CD4 memory were each given three plates, CD8 naive was given two plates, and CD8 memory was given one plate. The study deeply sequenced blood TCR repertoires of roughly five healthy adults to estimate repertoire size and the extent of clonotype sharing between individuals. To increase sequencing depth and limit assay-specific biases, TCR repertoire library preparation and sequencing were carried out by different laboratories using diverse techniques. Leukapheresis yielded between about 0.94 and 8.9 billion PBMCs per donor. Beyond this particular receptor, the publication reports: Sampling was limited to blood, and TCR repertoires in tissue likely differ from TCR repertoires in blood. Across a few donors, roughly 5% of naive CD4, over 3% of naive CD8, 2% to 2.5% of memory CD4, and about 0.44% of memory CD8 clonotypes were shared. Because the study included only a small number of donors, the genetic and exposure-history diversity represented was limited. Higher generation probabilities were observed for clonotypes shared by all four sorted-subset donors than for non-shared clonotypes. Larger estimated clonotype richness was generally found for naive subsets than for memory subsets. Incomplete sequencing was indicated by rarefaction of sorted-subset datasets, despite the large sequencing depth. Pairwise subsampling indicated that sequencing depth was expected to affect the degree of clonotype sharing among donors.

Donors were healthy HIV-negative adults with no recently reported acute infections or vaccinations. Every donor was a Caucasian adult residing in Nashville, Tennessee, USA. Magnetic negative selection was used to enrich CD4+ T cells, after which naive cells were positively selected on CD45RA and the negative fraction became the memory subset. After blood collection by leukapheresis, PBMCs were isolated using Ficoll-Histopaque density gradient centrifugation and then cryopreserved in the vapor phase of liquid nitrogen. Analytical flow cytometry was used to check the purity and quantity of each magnetically sorted T cell population. Genomic DNA was isolated from every sorted fraction and measured by UV absorbance on a Nanodrop 2000c. This clone occurred once. Its antigen is currently not known. No much larger clone exists at a distance of one base, and base qualities are not known. The CDR1 and CDR2 encoded by the germline V gene are KGHSH and LQKENI. The germline ends are 18 bases apart after V is trimmed by 2 bases and J by 14 bases. Its CDR3 holds 13 amino acids, cysteine through phenylalanine. Just CDR3 DNA is preserved here, 39 bases in frame from base 1.

Using the deep immunoSEQ assay, TCR CDR3 regions were amplified from genomic DNA by multiplex PCR. Extracted genomic DNA from each cell subset was distributed evenly across all wells of several immunoSEQ 96-well plates, and each plate was treated as a replicate. For sorted subsets, roughly 200 ng genomic DNA, equal to 25,000 to 35,000 T cell genomes, was loaded into each replicate PCR. Purified libraries were quantified with a Qubit 3.0 fluorometer, sized on a Bioanalyzer 2100, and re-quantified with the KAPA Library Quantification kit. A separate single-read 150-cycle Illumina NextSeq 550 flow cell was used to sequence each immunoSEQ 96-well plate. The source study handled its data this way. Because the immunoSEQ output included only junctional sequences and no quality scores, the filtering could not be the same as the filtering used for full-length reads. To assign V/J genes and CDR3, sequences were annotated against IMGT germline references using PyIR, a Python wrapper for IgBLAST v1.9. Reads were filtered out if the reads had weak V/J assignments (E-value above 1e-6), no CDR3, stop codons, out-of-frame junctions, or ambiguous translated residues. V3J clonotypes were defined by identical inferred V gene, J gene, and CDR3 amino acid sequence. Percentage overlap between repertoires was calculated by dividing the number of shared unique clonotypes by the size of the smaller repertoire. Richness of each repertoire was evaluated using RTK rarefaction, the Chao1 estimator, and Recon v2.1 estimates of unobserved clonotypes. For all TCRbeta clonotypes obtained by the gDNA method from a handful of donors, generation probabilities were computed with OLGA. The table was pulled from immuneACCESS by TCRdb, which kept in-frame rearrangements only. Such tables lose some clones; where checked, under half of the loss comes from unresolved V genes, and the rest has no known cause. Clonal size and the V and J genes are those of that table, whereas D and trimming came from the DNA. Across this sample there are about 600,000 clones, with less than 98% seen only once. The ten most abundant clones make up around 0.06% of the sample.

The chain couples TRBV18 to TRBJ1-1; the D gene remains uncertain. The receptor comes from a woman in her 30s in good health. What was sequenced was naive CD4+ T cells sorted from blood. This specimen's cell subset or site label, per the study, means: CD45RA+ positively selected. The base sequence is TGTGCCAGCTCACCAGGAGAAGATCGTTTCGCCTTCTTT. It translates to CASSPGEDRFAFF.